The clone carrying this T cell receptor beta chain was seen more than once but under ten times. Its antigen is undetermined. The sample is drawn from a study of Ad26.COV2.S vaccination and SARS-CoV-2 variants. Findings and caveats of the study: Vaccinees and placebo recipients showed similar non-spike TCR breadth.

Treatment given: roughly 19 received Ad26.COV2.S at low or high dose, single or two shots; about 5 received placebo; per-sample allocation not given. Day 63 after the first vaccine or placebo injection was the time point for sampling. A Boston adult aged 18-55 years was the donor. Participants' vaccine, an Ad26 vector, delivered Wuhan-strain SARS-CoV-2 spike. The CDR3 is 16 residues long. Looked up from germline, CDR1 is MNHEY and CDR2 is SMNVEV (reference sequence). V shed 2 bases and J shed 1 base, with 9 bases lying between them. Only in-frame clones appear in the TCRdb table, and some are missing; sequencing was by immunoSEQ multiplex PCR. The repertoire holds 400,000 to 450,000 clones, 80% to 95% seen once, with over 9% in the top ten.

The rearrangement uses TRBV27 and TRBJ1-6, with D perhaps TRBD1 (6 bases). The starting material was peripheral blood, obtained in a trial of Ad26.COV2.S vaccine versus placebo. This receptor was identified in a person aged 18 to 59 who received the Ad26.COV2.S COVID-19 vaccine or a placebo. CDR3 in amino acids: CASSLEGGSYNSPLHF. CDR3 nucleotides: TGTGCCAGCAGTTTAGAGGGGGGGTCCTATAATTCACCCCTCCACTTT.